Each of the 10 T cell receptor beta chains below was sequenced from the same sample in a study of blood T cells in healthy people across ages. With a J-beta primer mix and a sample-barcoded 5' primer, a second PCR ran roughly 6 to 11 cycles. In TCRdb, the 5' RACE reads were re-called with MiXCR into one record per CDR3 protein. The sample contains approximately 490,000 distinct CDR3 sequences, around 24% of which appear only once. This sample also belongs to another study, concerning T cells of mothers and their children.

Specimen: blood. The receptors shown here come from a boy younger than 18 in good health.

This clonotype has a handful of counts. The chain joins TRBV4-3 to TRBJ2-5; 10 bases are shared with TRBD2. The CDR3 loop spans 16 amino acids. CDR1 and CDR2 (germline): LGHNA, YSLEER. V shed 3 bases, J shed 5 bases, and the junction held 9 bases outside the gene matches. Here the CDR3 DNA reads TGCGCCAGCAGCCAGTCCCTAGCGGGAGTATGGGAGACCCAGTACTTC. This sequence encodes CASSQSLAGVWETQYF.

The rearrangement joins TRBV7-2 to TRBJ2-7; TRBD2 aligns across 10 bases. The CDR3 totals 18 residues. The germline V gene has CDR1 SGHTA and CDR2 FQGNSA. The J segment lost 4 bases and the V segment lost 4 bases, leaving 16 bases of the junction unmatched. The chain's CDR3 is CASSSLGGTSASLYEQYF. The DNA of the CDR3 is TGTGCCAGCAGCTCCTTGGGGGGGACTAGCGCCAGTCTTTACGAGCAGTACTTC.

This chain links TRBV6-1 with TRBJ2-5; the match to TRBD2 covers 9 bases. CDR1 MNHNS and CDR2 SASEGT come from the germline V gene. V lost 5 bases to trimming and J lost 0 bases; unmatched junction nucleotides: 13. The CDR3 runs 18 residues. CDR3 nucleotides: TGTGCCAGCAGTCCTAATACAAGACTAGCGGCCCACCAAGAGACCCAGTACTTC. Protein product: CASSPNTRLAAHQETQYF.

The rearrangement links TRBV6-2 or TRBV6-3 to TRBJ1-2; perhaps TRBD1 as D (5 bases). CDR1 MNHEY and CDR2 SVGEGT come from the germline V gene. V lost 0 bases to trimming and J lost 4 bases, with 15 bases between them. The CDR3 extends over 16 amino acids. In nucleotides, the CDR3 is TGTGCCAGCAGTTACTCTGGGGCCAGACGTCTCTATGGCTACACCTTC. Encoded protein: CASSYSGARRLYGYTF.

This chain connects TRBV7-9 to TRBJ2-3; D may correspond to TRBD1 or TRBD2 (5 bases each). V lost 9 bases, J lost 0 bases, and 16 bases lay in between. Germline loops: CDR1 SEHNR, CDR2 FQNEAQ (reference sequence). The length of the CDR3 is 15 residues. CDR3 in DNA: TGTGCCAGTGGGACGGGTACCGGTAGCACAGATACGCAGTATTTT. Amino acids: CASGTGTGSTDTQYF.

This CDR3 is CASSSRLAGNEQFF. The CDR3 bases are TGTGCCAGCAGCTCTAGACTAGCTGGCAATGAGCAGTTCTTC. The chain joins TRBV7-2 to TRBJ2-1; TRBD2 aligns across 7 bases. Looked up from germline, CDR1 is SGHTA and CDR2 is FQGNSA. The CDR3 is 14 amino acids. V was pared by 4 bases and J by 6 bases, with 6 bases of the junction left unmatched.

V gene TRBV5-1 combines with J gene TRBJ2-7; TRBD1 matches at 9 bases. CDR1 and CDR2 (germline): SGHRS, YFSETQ. Trimming took 4 bases from V and 6 from J; bases not matched to a gene: 2. The CDR3 extends over 12 amino acids. The CDR3 sequence: CASSEGQGEQYF. CDR3 coding DNA: TGCGCCAGCAGCGAGGGACAGGGCGAGCAGTACTTC.

This clonotype showed up just a few times. The J gene is TRBJ2-4, the V gene TRBV3-1; either TRBD1 or TRBD2 may fit D (5 bases each). Germline V gene data show CDR1 as LGHDT and CDR2 as YNNKEL (reference sequence). V shed 0 bases and J shed 3 bases, with 18 bases lying between them. The CDR3 length is 18 residues. The CDR3 protein is CASSQDDTPWDLKNIQYF. The CDR3 nucleotides are TGTGCCAGCAGCCAAGATGATACGCCGTGGGACCTCAAAAACATTCAGTACTTC.

This chain links TRBV10-3 with TRBJ2-7; TRBD1 agrees at 7 bases. The CDR3 sequence is 14 residues long. V lost 7 bases to trimming and J lost 6 bases; unmatched junction nucleotides: 12. CDR1 and CDR2 from the germline V gene are ENHRY and SYGVKD. The CDR3 loop reads CAIKPGQIWGEQYF. Written as DNA, the CDR3 is TGTGCCATCAAGCCGGGACAGATTTGGGGCGAGCAGTACTTC.

This sequence joins TRBV9 and TRBJ1-2; a weak D match, TRBD1 (6 bases). The germline CDR1 and CDR2 sequences are SGDLS and YYNGEE. V was pared by 3 bases and J by 4 bases, with 10 bases between. The CDR3 extends over 13 amino acids. The CDR3 sequence: CASSEGRGYGYTF. CDR3 DNA sequence: TGTGCCAGCAGCGAAGGCAGGGGCTATGGCTACACCTTC.